The T cell receptor (beta chain) described here comes from a study of blood T cell repertoires in COVID-19. Overall study context: Both acute and convalescent COVID-19 samples were obtained from the United States, Italy and Spain.

V lost 9 bases and J lost 3; bases outside the gene matches: 13. The CDR3 is made up of 15 amino acids. Per the germline V gene, CDR1 is LNHDA and CDR2 is SQIVND (reference sequence). Original analysis: How many nucleated cells were present was estimated from reference gene primer amplification. The table came from immunoSEQ multiplex PCR; TCRdb's copy has only in-frame clones and leaves some out. V and J calls and clone size are as listed in that table; D and trimming were resolved from the DNA. The sample includes under 100,000 clones, 85% to 90% seen only once; the top ten take around 5.2%. What was sequenced was peripheral blood. The receptor was derived from a man aged 35 to 55 with acute or convalescent COVID-19. This sequence joins TRBV19 and TRBJ1-2; 7 nucleotides line up with TRBD1. This chain's CDR3 is CASIPTGESYYGYTF. Here the CDR3 DNA reads TGTGCCAGCATCCCCACAGGGGAATCCTACTATGGCTACACCTTC.